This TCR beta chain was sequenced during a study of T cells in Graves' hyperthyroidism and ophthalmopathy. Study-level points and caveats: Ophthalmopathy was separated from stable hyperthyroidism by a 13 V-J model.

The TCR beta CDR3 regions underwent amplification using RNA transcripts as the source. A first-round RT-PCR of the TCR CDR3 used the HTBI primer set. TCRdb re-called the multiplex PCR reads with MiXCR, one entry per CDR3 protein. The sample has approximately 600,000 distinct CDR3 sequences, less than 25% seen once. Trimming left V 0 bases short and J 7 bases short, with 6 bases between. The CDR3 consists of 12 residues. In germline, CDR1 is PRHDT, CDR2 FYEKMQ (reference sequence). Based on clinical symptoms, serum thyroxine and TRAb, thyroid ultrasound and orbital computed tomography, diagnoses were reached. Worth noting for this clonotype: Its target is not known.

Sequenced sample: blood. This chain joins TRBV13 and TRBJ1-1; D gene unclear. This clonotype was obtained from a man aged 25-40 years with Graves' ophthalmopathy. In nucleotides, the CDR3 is TGTGCCAGCAGCTTAGGAGGAAATGAAGCTTTCTTT. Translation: CASSLGGNEAFF.